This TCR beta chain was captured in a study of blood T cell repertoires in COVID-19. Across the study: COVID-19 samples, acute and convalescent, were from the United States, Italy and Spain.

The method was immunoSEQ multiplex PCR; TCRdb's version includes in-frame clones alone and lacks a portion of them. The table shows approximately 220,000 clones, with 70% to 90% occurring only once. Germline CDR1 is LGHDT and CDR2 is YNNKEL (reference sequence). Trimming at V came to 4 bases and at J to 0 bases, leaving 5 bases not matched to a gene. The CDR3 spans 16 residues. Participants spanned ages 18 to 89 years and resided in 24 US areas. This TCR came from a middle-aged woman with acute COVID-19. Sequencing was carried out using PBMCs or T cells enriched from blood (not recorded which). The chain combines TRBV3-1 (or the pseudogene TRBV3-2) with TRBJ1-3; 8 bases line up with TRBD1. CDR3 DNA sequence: TGTGCCAGCAGCCCCGAAACAGGGGGCTCTGGAAACACCATATATTTT. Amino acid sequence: CASSPETGGSGNTIYF.